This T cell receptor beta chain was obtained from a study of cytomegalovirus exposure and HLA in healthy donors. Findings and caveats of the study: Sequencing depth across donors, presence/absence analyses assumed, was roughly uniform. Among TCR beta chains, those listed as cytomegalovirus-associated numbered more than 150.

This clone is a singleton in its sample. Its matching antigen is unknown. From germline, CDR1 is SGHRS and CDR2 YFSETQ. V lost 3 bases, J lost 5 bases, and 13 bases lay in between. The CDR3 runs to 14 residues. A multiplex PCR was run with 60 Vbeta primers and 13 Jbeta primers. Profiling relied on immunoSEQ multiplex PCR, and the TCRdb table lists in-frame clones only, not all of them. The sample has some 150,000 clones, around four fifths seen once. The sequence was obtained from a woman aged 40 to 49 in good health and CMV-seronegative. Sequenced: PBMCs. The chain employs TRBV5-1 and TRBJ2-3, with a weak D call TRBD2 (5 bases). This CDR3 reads CASSSTTGLDTQYF. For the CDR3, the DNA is TGCGCCAGCAGCTCCACCACGGGGTTAGATACGCAGTATTTT.